These 12 T cell receptor beta chains came from one sample sequenced in a study of regulatory and conventional T cells in RAG deficiency (dated by TCRdb to the late 2010s). Conventional CD4+ T cells were purified from blood as CD25-low CD127-high cells before genomic DNA extraction. Library preparation employed the immunoSEQ multiplex PCR assay. TCRdb's version of the immuneACCESS table is confined to in-frame rearrangements and falls short of the full clone set. An unresolved V gene accounts for under half of the shortfall where checked; the remainder is of unknown origin. This sample has 40,000 to 55,000 clones in its table, and 90% of those were observed once. Clones ranked in the top ten supply approximately 0.51% of the sample. The same specimen was also included in a second study, on regulatory T cells. As that second paper reports: For the multiplex PCR, 52 forward TRBV primers and 13 reverse TRBJ primers were used, and amplification bias was corrected with both assay-based and computational methods.

Sequenced input: CD4+ effector T cells sorted from blood. These TCRs come from a human donor in good health.

Remarks on this clone: Compared with germline, one end of the junction differs, possibly owing to a read error. The chain employs TRBV20-1 and TRBJ1-4, with TRBD1 as a possible D gene (5 bases). CDR3 length equals 11 residues. Germline CDR1 is DFQATT and CDR2 is SNEGSKA (reference sequence). The CDR3 protein is CSASWGDRKVF. The CDR3 nucleotides are TGCAGTGCTAGTTGGGGGGACCGGAAGGTTTTT.

The chain is built from TRBV19 and TRBJ2-2, with unresolved D. Germline lookup yields CDR1 LNHDA and CDR2 SQIVND (reference sequence). This CDR3 is built from 15 residues. V lost 1 base to trimming and J lost 3 bases, with 9 bases between them. The DNA of the CDR3 is TGTGCCAGTAGTATAGTGGGCGGAGACACCGGGGAGCTGTTTTTT. Protein product: CASSIVGGDTGELFF.

The genes are TRBV10-2 and TRBJ1-5, with D hard to call. Deletions cut 2 bases from V and 5 bases from J, with 7 bases between. Per germline, CDR1 WSHSY and CDR2 SAAADI. This CDR3 has 13 amino acids. The CDR3 region is CASSENTDQPQHF. The CDR3 region has the DNA TGCGCCAGCAGTGAGAACACCGATCAGCCCCAGCATTTT.

This clone was seen only once. V usage is TRBV9 and J usage is TRBJ2-6; 7 bases agree with TRBD1. CDR1 and CDR2 from the germline V gene are SGDLS and YYNGEE. Trimming removed 4 bases from V and 1 base from J; junction bases left unmatched: 5. This CDR3 has 16 amino acids. CDR3 protein: CASSPHRGSGANVLTF. The CDR3 coding sequence is TGTGCCAGCAGCCCTCACAGGGGTTCTGGGGCCAACGTCCTGACTTTC.

CDR3 DNA: TGTGCCAGCAGCCCGATCAGCGGGAGCCAGTTCTTC. This sequence encodes CASSPISGSQFF. The V call is TRBV4-2, the J call TRBJ2-1; 8 bases match TRBD2. This CDR3 region has 12 residues. Unmatched junction bases numbered 6, after V lost 4 bases and J lost 13 bases. Looked up from germline, CDR1 is LGHNA and CDR2 is YNFKEQ.

This sequence joins TRBV6-1 and TRBJ1-1; TRBD1 agrees at 8 bases. After removal of 6 bases from V and 5 bases from J, the junction contained 11 bases not matched to a gene. Germline V lookup: CDR1 MNHNS, CDR2 SASEGT. The CDR3 is 15 residues long. CDR3 loop: CASRSGTGRLTEAFF. The CDR3 DNA reads TGTGCCAGCAGATCCGGGACAGGTCGCCTAACTGAAGCTTTCTTT.

This chain uses TRBV28 with TRBJ1-1; maybe TRBD1 (5 bases). CDR1 is MDHEN, CDR2 SYDVKM, per germline. V was pared by 2 bases and J by 6 bases, with 13 bases between. The CDR3 has 14 amino acids. The CDR3 is CASSLELRDAEAFF. The CDR3 nucleotides are TGTGCCAGCAGTTTAGAGCTCCGGGACGCTGAAGCTTTCTTT.

The chain couples TRBV5-4 to TRBJ1-3, with no clear D. In germline, CDR1 is SGHNT, CDR2 YYREEE (reference sequence). V was cut by 0 bases and J by 0 bases, with 7 bases left in between. CDR3 length: 15 residues. CDR3 in amino acids: CASSLGGLSGNTIYF. CDR3 in DNA: TGTGCCAGCAGCTTGGGGGGTCTCTCTGGAAACACCATATATTTT.

V and J are TRBV7-9 and TRBJ1-1; TRBD1 might be the D (6 bases). The CDR3 runs 14 residues. V dropped 5 bases and J dropped 5 bases, with 15 bases sitting between them. CDR1 is SEHNR, CDR2 FQNEAQ, per germline (reference sequence). Here the CDR3 DNA reads TGTGCCAGCAGCCTGGAGCAGGGGTCTACTGAAGCTTTCTTT. The encoded protein is CASSLEQGSTEAFF.

This chain connects TRBV11-1 to TRBJ1-6; D unresolved. Trimming left V 1 base short and J 7 bases short, with 5 bases between. The CDR3 extends over 13 amino acids. The V gene's germline CDR1 is SGHAT and CDR2 FQDESV (reference sequence). CDR3 protein: CASSLDQNSPLHF. CDR3 nucleotide sequence: TGTGCCAGCAGCTTAGATCAGAATTCACCCCTCCACTTT.

V and J are TRBV7-6 and TRBJ2-1, with 13 bases that match TRBD2. The CDR3 consists of 18 residues. From germline, CDR1 is SGHVS and CDR2 FNYEAQ. V was clipped by 2 bases and J by 9 bases; unmatched bases: 13. CDR3 residues: CASSLWTSGSWPQVEQFF. Here the CDR3 DNA reads TGTGCCAGCAGCTTATGGACTAGCGGGAGTTGGCCTCAGGTTGAGCAGTTCTTC. Full variable domain (remainder filled in from reference TRBV7-6 and TRBJ2-1): GAGVSQSPRYKVTKRGQDVALRCDPISGHVSLYWYRQALGQGPEFLTYFNYEAQQDKSGLPNDRFSAERPEGSISTLTIQRTEQRDSAMYRCASSLWTSGSWPQVEQFFGPGTRLTVL.

CDR3 DNA sequence: TGTGCCAGCGGTAGCGGGAGGTCCTACGAGCAGTACTTC. This translates into CASGSGRSYEQYF. V usage is TRBV11-3 and J usage is TRBJ2-7, with 10 nucleotides matching TRBD2. The CDR3 extends over 13 amino acids. V shed 8 bases and J 1 base; nucleotides not matched to a gene: 2. CDR1 and CDR2 (germline): SGHNT, YENEEA.